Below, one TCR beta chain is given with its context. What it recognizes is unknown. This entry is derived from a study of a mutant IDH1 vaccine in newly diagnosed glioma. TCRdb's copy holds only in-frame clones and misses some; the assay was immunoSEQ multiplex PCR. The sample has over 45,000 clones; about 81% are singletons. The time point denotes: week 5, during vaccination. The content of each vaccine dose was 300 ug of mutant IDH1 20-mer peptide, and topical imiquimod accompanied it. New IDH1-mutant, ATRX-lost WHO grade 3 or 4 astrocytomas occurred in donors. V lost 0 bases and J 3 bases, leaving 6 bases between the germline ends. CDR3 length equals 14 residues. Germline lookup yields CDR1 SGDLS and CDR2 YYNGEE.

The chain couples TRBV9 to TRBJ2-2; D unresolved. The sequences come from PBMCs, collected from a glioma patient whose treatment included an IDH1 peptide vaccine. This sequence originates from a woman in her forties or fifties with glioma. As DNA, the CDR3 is TGTGCCAGCAGCGTAGCCAGAGACACCGGGGAGCTGTTTTTT. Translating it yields CASSVARDTGELFF. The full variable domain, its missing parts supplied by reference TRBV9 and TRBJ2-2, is DSGVTQTPKHLITATGQRVTLRCSPRSGDLSVYWYQQSLDQGLQFLIQYYNGEERAKGNILERFSAQQFPDLHSELNLSSLELGDSALYFCASSVARDTGELFFGEGSRLTVL.